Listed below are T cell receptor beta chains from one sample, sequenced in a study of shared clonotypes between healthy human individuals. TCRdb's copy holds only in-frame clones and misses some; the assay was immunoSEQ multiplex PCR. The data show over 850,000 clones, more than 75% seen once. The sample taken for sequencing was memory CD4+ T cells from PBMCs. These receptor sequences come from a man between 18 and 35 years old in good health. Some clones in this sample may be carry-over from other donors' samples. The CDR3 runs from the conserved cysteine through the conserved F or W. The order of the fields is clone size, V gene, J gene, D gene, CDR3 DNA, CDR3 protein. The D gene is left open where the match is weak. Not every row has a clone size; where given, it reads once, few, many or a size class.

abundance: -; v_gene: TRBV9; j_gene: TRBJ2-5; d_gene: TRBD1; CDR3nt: TGTGCCAGCAGCTTCCGGGACAGGGAGACCCAGTACTTC; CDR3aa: CASSFRDRETQYF
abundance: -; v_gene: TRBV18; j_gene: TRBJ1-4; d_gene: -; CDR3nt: TGTGCCAGCTCACCCCAGCAGGGACCTAATGAAAAACTGTTTTTT; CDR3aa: CASSPQQGPNEKLFF
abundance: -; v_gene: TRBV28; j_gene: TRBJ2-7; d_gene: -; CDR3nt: TGTGCCTCTCTTGACGCCGGAGGTCGCGAGCAGTACTTC; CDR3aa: CASLDAGGREQYF
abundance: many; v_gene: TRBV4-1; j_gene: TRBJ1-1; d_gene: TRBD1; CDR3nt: TGCGCCAGCAGCCGGGACAGTTACACTGAAGCTTTCTTT; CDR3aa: CASSRDSYTEAFF
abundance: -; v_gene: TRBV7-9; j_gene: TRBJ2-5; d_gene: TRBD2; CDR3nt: TGTGCCAGCAGCTTACTGACTAGCGCCCAAGAGACCCAGTACTTC; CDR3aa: CASSLLTSAQETQYF
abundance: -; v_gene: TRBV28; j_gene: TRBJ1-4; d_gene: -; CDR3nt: TGTGCCAGCAGTTTTCAGGGAGGAACTAATGAAAAGCTGTTTTTT; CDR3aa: CASSFQGGTNEKLFF
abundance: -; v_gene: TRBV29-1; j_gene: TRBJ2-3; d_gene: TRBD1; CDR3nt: TGCAGCGTTGCAGGGGGCCGGACAGATACGCAGTATTTT; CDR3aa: CSVAGGRTDTQYF
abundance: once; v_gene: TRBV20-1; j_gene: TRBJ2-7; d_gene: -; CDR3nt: TGCAGTGCTAGAGATCTCAGGGTGGAGTACTTC; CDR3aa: CSARDLRVEYF
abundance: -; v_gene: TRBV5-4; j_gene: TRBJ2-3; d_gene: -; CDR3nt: TGTGCCAGCAGCGCACAGACTAGGACGCAGTATTTT; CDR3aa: CASSAQTRTQYF
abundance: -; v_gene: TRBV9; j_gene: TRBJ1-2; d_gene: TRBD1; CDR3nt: TGTGCCAGCAGCCCGGGGAACAGGGGCTATGGCTACACCTTC; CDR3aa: CASSPGNRGYGYTF
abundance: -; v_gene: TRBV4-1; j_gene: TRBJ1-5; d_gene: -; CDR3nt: TGCGCCAGCAGCCCTAGGGACGGTCGACAAGATAGCAATCAGCCCCAGCATTTT; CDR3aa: CASSPRDGRQDSNQPQHF
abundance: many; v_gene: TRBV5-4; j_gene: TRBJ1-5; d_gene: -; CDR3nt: TGTGCCAGCAGCTTGGGGGGTTCCAATCAGCCCCAGCATTTT; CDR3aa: CASSLGGSNQPQHF
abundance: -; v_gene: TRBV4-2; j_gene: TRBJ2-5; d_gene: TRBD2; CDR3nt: TGTGCCAGCAGCTCCCGACTAGCGGGAGGGGGGGAGACCCAGTACTTC; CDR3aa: CASSSRLAGGGETQYF
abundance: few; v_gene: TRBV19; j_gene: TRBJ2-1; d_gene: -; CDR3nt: TGTGCCAGTAGTATTTTTGGAGGGGGCTCCTACAATGAGCAGTTCTTC; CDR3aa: CASSIFGGGSYNEQFF
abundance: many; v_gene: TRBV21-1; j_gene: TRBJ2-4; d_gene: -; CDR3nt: TGTGCCAGCAGCAAAGGGGAGACAGGCACCAAAAACATTCAGTACTTC; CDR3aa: CASSKGETGTKNIQYF
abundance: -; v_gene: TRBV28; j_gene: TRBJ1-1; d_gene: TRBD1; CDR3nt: TGTGCCAGCAGATATCCCGGGACAGGGATCACCGATGAAGCTTTCTTT; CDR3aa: CASRYPGTGITDEAFF
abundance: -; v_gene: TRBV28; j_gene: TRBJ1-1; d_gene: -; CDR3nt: TGTGCCAGCAGTTCCCCTTGGGACACCGACACTGAAGCTTTCTTT; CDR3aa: CASSSPWDTDTEAFF
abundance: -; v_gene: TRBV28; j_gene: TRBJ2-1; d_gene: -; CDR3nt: TGTGCCAGCACCCCTCACGAAGGGGCCCCGATTTTCACTGAGCAGTTCTTC; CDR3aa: CASTPHEGAPIFTEQFF
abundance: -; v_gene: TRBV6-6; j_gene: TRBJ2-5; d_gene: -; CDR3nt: TGTGCCAGCAGTGGGGCCGAGACCCAGTACTTC; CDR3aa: CASSGAETQYF
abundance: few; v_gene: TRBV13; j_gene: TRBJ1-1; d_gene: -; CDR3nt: TGTGCCAGCAGCTTAGATCGGTTGGCCACTGAAGCTTTCTTT; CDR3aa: CASSLDRLATEAFF
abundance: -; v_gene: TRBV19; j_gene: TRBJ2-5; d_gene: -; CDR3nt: TGTGCCAGTAGTATTCTAGCGTCCCAAGAGACCCAGTACTTC; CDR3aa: CASSILASQETQYF
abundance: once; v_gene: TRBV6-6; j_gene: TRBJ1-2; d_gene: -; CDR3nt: TGTGCCAGCAGGCCCTCGACAGGATCTACCTCGGCCGGCTACACCTTC; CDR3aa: CASRPSTGSTSAGYTF
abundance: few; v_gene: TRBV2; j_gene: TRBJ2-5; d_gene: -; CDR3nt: TGTGCCAGCAGTGAAGGTCGGGAGACCCAGTACTTC; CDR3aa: CASSEGRETQYF
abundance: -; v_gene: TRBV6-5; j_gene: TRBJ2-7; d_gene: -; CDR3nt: TGTGCCAGCAGTTACCTCAGCAGATCCTACGAGCAGTACTTC; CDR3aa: CASSYLSRSYEQYF
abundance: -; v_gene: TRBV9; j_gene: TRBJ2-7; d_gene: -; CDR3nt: TGTGCCAGCAGCCCACGACCCGACGGAGAGGCCTACGAGCAGTACTTC; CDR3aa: CASSPRPDGEAYEQYF
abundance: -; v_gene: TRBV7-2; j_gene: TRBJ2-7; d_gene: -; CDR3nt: TGTGCCAGCAGTTTACGGACAGCCCCATACGAGCAGTACTTC; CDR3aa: CASSLRTAPYEQYF
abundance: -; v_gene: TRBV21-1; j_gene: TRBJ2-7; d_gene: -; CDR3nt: TGTGCCAGCAGCAAAAGTGGACAGCCCTACGAGCAGTACTTC; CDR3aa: CASSKSGQPYEQYF
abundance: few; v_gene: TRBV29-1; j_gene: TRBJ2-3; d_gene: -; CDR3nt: TGCAGCGGGGAGAGCCACTTCACAGATACGCAGTATTTT; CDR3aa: CSGESHFTDTQYF
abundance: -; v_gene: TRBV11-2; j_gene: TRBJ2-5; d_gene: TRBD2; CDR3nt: TGTGCCAGCAGCCCCGGGGGACTAGCGGGAGTTTGGAGGCAAGAGACCCAGTACTTC; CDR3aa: CASSPGGLAGVWRQETQYF
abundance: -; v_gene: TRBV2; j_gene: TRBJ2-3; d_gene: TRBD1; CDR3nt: TGTGCCAGCAGACAGGGGACATACACAGATACGCAGTATTTT; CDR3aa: CASRQGTYTDTQYF
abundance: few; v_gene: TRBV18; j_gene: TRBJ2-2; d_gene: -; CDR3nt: TGTGCCAGCTCACCACGTCGTGACACCGGGGAGCTGTTTTTT; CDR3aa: CASSPRRDTGELFF
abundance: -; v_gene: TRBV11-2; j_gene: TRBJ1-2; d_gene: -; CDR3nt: TGTGCCAGCAGCTTAGAGGGCGCAGGTTATGGCTACACCTTC; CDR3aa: CASSLEGAGYGYTF
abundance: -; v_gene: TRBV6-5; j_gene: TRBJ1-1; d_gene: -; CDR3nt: TGTGCCAGCAGTTACGCTGTACGCGCTGAAGCTTTCTTT; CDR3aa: CASSYAVRAEAFF
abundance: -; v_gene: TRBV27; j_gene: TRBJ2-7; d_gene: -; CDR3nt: TGTGCCAGCAGTTCCCCCGGGGGCGGAGACTACGAGCAGTACTTC; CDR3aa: CASSSPGGGDYEQYF
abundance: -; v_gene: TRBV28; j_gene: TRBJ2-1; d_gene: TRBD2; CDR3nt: TGTGCCAGCAGTTTGTTCGGAATAACCGGGACTAGCGGGTTATACAATGAGCAGTTCTTC; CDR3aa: CASSLFGITGTSGLYNEQFF
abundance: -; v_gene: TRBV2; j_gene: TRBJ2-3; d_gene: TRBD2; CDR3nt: TGTGCCAGCAGCGGACTAGGCACAGATACGCAGTATTTT; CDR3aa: CASSGLGTDTQYF
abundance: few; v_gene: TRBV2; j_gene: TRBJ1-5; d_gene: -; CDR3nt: TGTGCCAGCAGTGAAGGTGGCGGCTCCAATCAGCCCCAGCATTTT; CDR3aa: CASSEGGGSNQPQHF
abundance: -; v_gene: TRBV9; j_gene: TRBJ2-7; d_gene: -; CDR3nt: TGTGCCAGCAGCGTAGGGCCGACCCTCAGCGAGCAGTACTTC; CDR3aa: CASSVGPTLSEQYF
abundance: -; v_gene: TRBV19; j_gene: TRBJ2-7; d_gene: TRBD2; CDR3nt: TGTGCCAGTCACCCGGGAGGGAGCAGATACGAGCAGTACTTC; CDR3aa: CASHPGGSRYEQYF
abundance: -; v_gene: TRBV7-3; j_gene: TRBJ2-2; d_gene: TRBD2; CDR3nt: TGTGCCAGCAGCTTAAGTCCGGGAGGGACCACCGGGGAGCTGTTTTTT; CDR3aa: CASSLSPGGTTGELFF